These T cell receptor beta chains were read from a single sample in a study of blood T cell repertoires in COVID-19. This table comes from immunoSEQ multiplex PCR, and its TCRdb copy is limited to in-frame clones, with some not included. Here the sample spans a few hundred thousand clones, about nine tenths being singletons. Specimen: peripheral blood. The receptors stem from a woman aged 30 to 39 with active or convalescent COVID-19. CDR3s include the opening cysteine and the closing phenylalanine or tryptophan. Fields, in order: V gene, D gene, clone size, J gene, CDR3 protein, CDR3 DNA. The D gene is left open where the match is weak. Expanded clones get a size class; other rows say once, few or many, or leave the size out.

v_call: TRBV5-5; d_call: -; clone_size: once; j_call: TRBJ2-7; cdr3_aa: CASSLQSSYEQYF; cdr3_nt: TGTGCCAGCAGCTTACAGAGCTCCTACGAGCAGTACTTC
v_call: TRBV2; d_call: -; clone_size: -; j_call: TRBJ2-3; cdr3_aa: CASSAGTSTDTQYF; cdr3_nt: TGTGCCAGCAGTGCGGGGACTAGCACAGATACGCAGTATTTT
v_call: TRBV2; d_call: -; clone_size: -; j_call: TRBJ2-5; cdr3_aa: CASTTLAQETQYF; cdr3_nt: TGTGCCAGCACCACTCTAGCGCAAGAGACCCAGTACTTC
v_call: TRBV20-1; d_call: -; clone_size: -; j_call: TRBJ2-6; cdr3_aa: CSASAVLTF; cdr3_nt: TGCAGTGCCTCTGCGGTCCTGACTTTC
v_call: TRBV6-5; d_call: TRBD1; clone_size: -; j_call: TRBJ1-3; cdr3_aa: CASRDRGPGNTIYF; cdr3_nt: TGTGCCAGCAGGGACAGGGGGCCTGGAAACACCATATATTTT
v_call: TRBV28; d_call: TRBD1; clone_size: -; j_call: TRBJ1-1; cdr3_aa: CASSFPTGSGTEAFF; cdr3_nt: TGTGCCAGCAGTTTTCCGACAGGGTCGGGAACTGAAGCTTTCTTT
v_call: TRBV6-4; d_call: TRBD2; clone_size: -; j_call: TRBJ2-3; cdr3_aa: CASSPSGSTDTQYF; cdr3_nt: TGTGCCAGCAGCCCTAGCGGGAGCACAGATACGCAGTATTTT
v_call: TRBV15; d_call: -; clone_size: -; j_call: TRBJ2-7; cdr3_aa: CATSRDQGSYEQYF; cdr3_nt: TGTGCCACCAGCAGAGACCAGGGATCCTACGAGCAGTACTTC
v_call: TRBV30; d_call: -; clone_size: -; j_call: TRBJ1-1; cdr3_aa: CAWTRELYEAFF; cdr3_nt: TGTGCCTGGACCAGGGAATTGTATGAAGCTTTCTTT
v_call: TRBV6-5; d_call: TRBD1; clone_size: -; j_call: TRBJ1-5; cdr3_aa: CASRDNAGGLQPQHF; cdr3_nt: TGTGCCAGCAGGGACAATGCAGGGGGCCTCCAACCCCAGCATTTT
v_call: TRBV5-1; d_call: -; clone_size: -; j_call: TRBJ1-2; cdr3_aa: CASSLASGFNYGYTF; cdr3_nt: TGCGCCAGCAGCTTGGCGTCCGGGTTTAACTATGGCTACACCTTC
v_call: TRBV29-1; d_call: TRBD2; clone_size: -; j_call: TRBJ2-5; cdr3_aa: CSVEGPRGGVRETQYF; cdr3_nt: TGCAGCGTTGAAGGCCCCCGCGGGGGGGTCCGGGAGACCCAGTACTTC